The text below deals with one T cell receptor (beta chain). What it binds is not known. This entry comes from a study of T cell repertoires in cytomegalovirus infection. TCRdb re-analysed the reads in MiXCR, keeping a single row per CDR3 protein. Among some 920,000 distinct CDR3 sequences listed, 30% to 40% were seen once. V lost 6 bases and J lost 9, with 9 bases in between. From germline, CDR1 is LNHNV and CDR2 YYDKDF (reference sequence). This CDR3 spans 11 amino acids. This receptor was taken from a human donor in good health (CMV status not recorded). Some clones in this sample may be carry-over from other donors' samples. The chain recombines TRBV15 with TRBJ2-1, with a tentative D call TRBD2 (5 bases). The specimen comprised cultured CD8+ T cells from PBMCs, sampled from culture after CMV antigen stimulation. Here the CDR3 DNA reads TGTGCCACCAGGGACCGGGGTGAGCAGTTCTTC. It yields the protein CATRDRGEQFF.